Reported below is one T cell receptor beta chain. The CDR3 totals 13 residues. With 4 bases removed from V and 1 base from J, the gap between germline ends came to 8 bases. CDR1 and CDR2 (germline): MNHEY, SVGEGT. Profiling relied on immunoSEQ multiplex PCR, and the TCRdb table lists in-frame clones only, not all of them. The sample holds tens of thousands of clones, 70% to 90% seen once. The data were obtained in a study of T cell responses to AZD1222 COVID-19 vaccine. The starting material was peripheral blood, obtained on day 0 of AZD1222 vaccination. This chain uses TRBV6-2 or TRBV6-3 with TRBJ2-7; a weak D match, TRBD1 (6 bases). The receptor was isolated from an adult in good health. CDR3 DNA: TGTGCCAGCAGTTTAGGGGGATCCTACGAGCAGTACTTC. Protein: CASSLGGSYEQYF.